Shown below are 22 T cell receptor beta chains from a single sample sequenced in a study of cytomegalovirus exposure and HLA in healthy donors (TCRdb year 2017). The method behind the library was the immunoSEQ multiplex PCR assay. For the multiplex PCR, a mixture combining 60 forward primers for TCR Vbeta segments and 13 reverse primers for TCR Jbeta segments was used. TCRdb stores this immuneACCESS table with in-frame sequences only. Part of the clones is absent; in the studies checked, under half of the shortfall reflects unresolved V genes, and no reason is known for the rest. The sample table records a few hundred thousand clones; approximately 91% of these occur just once. The ten largest clonotypes hold 1.7% of the sample. The sequencing input was PBMCs. Source of these receptors: a girl between 2 and 10 years old in good health and CMV-seronegative.

In its sample, this clone was seen once. The CDR3 region is CASSQGQEYEQYF. The CDR3 nucleotides are TGCGCCAGCAGCCAGGGACAGGAATACGAGCAGTACTTC. The chain is built from TRBV4-1 and TRBJ2-7; TRBD1 agrees at 8 bases. From germline, CDR1 is MGHRA and CDR2 YSYEKL. The trim removed 3 bases at V and 4 bases at J, leaving 2 bases unmatched. The CDR3 has 13 amino acids.

With respect to this clone: This sample also contains other DNA sequences that code for the same CDR3. The chain combines TRBV6-1 with TRBJ1-5, with D hard to call. This CDR3 comprises 15 residues. Trimming cost V 0 bases and J 3 bases, with 9 bases left between them. CDR1 is MNHNS, CDR2 SASEGT, per germline. CDR3 bases: TGTGCCAGCAGTGAAGCGGGAGGGTCCAATCAGCCCCAGCATTTT. The encoded protein is CASSEAGGSNQPQHF.

J is TRBJ2-1 and V is TRBV5-1; possible D gene TRBD2, 5 bases. The CDR3 consists of 14 residues. Deletions cut 1 base from V and 7 bases from J, with 12 bases between. The V gene's germline CDR1 is SGHRS and CDR2 YFSETQ. CDR3 in amino acids: CASSLFSEGNEQFF. In DNA, the CDR3 is TGCGCCAGCAGCTTGTTTAGCGAGGGTAATGAGCAGTTCTTC. Complete variable domain (other parts from reference TRBV5-1 and TRBJ2-1): KAGVTQTPRYLIKTRGQQVTLSCSPISGHRSVSWYQQTPGQGLQFLFEYFSETQRNKGNFPGRFSGRQFSNSRSEMNVSTLELGDSALYLCASSLFSEGNEQFFGPGTRLTVL.

This clone was recorded only once. The J gene is TRBJ2-7, the V gene TRBV9, with 9 bases matching TRBD2. V trimming: 0 bases; J trimming: 4 bases; junction bases outside the gene matches: 8. The CDR3 has 16 amino acids. Looked up from germline, CDR1 is SGDLS and CDR2 is YYNGEE. DNA for the CDR3: TGTGCCAGCAGCGTAGGGAGGGCTAGCGGGATATACGAGCAGTACTTC. The encoded protein is CASSVGRASGIYEQYF.

V and J are TRBV4-1 and TRBJ2-1; 13 nucleotides match TRBD2. The CDR3 extends over 20 amino acids. The germline V gene encodes CDR1 MGHRA and CDR2 YSYEKL. Trimming took 0 bases from V and 6 from J; bases not matched to a gene: 14. CDR3 region: CASSQDFTSGRALFPNEQFF. The CDR3 bases are TGCGCCAGCAGCCAAGATTTCACTAGCGGGAGGGCCCTTTTTCCCAATGAGCAGTTCTTC.

This clone was seen a single time. The chain combines TRBV6-5 with TRBJ1-2; 12 nucleotides line up with TRBD1. V dropped 7 bases and J dropped 4; count of bases not matched to a gene: 7. Germline V lookup: CDR1 MNHEY, CDR2 SVGAGI. The CDR3 is 15 amino acids. The CDR3 DNA reads TGTGCCAGCACTCCCGGGACAGGGGGCCGCTATGGCTACACCTTC. It yields the protein CASTPGTGGRYGYTF.

The chain joins TRBV19 to TRBJ2-3; TRBD1 matches at 7 bases. Trimming at V came to 8 bases and at J to 1 base, leaving 6 bases not matched to a gene. CDR3 length: 14 amino acids. Germline V gene lookup returns CDR1 LNHDA and CDR2 SQIVND (reference sequence). The CDR3 sequence is CASSDRVGTDTQYF. CDR3 in DNA: TGTGCCAGTTCTGACAGGGTCGGCACAGATACGCAGTATTTT.

For the CDR3, the DNA is TGTGCCAGCAGCCTCGGACAGCTTGAGCAGTTCTTC. This encodes CASSLGQLEQFF. This rearrangement joins TRBV5-6 to TRBJ2-1, with D possibly matching TRBD1 (6 bases). The CDR3 has 12 residues. The germline CDR1 and CDR2 sequences are SGHDT and YYEEEE. V was shortened by 4 bases and J by 9 bases, with 11 bases between the two germline ends.

V usage is TRBV9 and J usage is TRBJ2-2, with 10 bases lining up with TRBD2. The germline gives CDR1 SGDLS, CDR2 YYNGEE. Trimming at V came to 2 bases and at J to 7 bases, leaving 11 bases not matched to a gene. The CDR3 totals 17 residues. CDR3: CASSVGSGGAFYGELFF. In DNA form, the CDR3 reads TGTGCCAGCAGCGTCGGGAGCGGGGGGGCCTTTTACGGGGAGCTGTTTTTT.

The chain has TRBV13 and TRBJ2-7, with 7 bases that match TRBD1. Trimming cost V 6 bases and J 1 base; bases outside gene matches: 6. CDR1 and CDR2 from the germline V gene are PRHDT and FYEKMQ (reference sequence). The CDR3 loop spans 14 amino acids. CDR3 residues: CASRGQRTSYEQYF. For the CDR3, the DNA is TGTGCCAGCAGGGGACAGAGAACATCCTACGAGCAGTACTTC.

The CDR3: CSVDRGRGEKLFF. CDR3 nucleotides: TGCAGCGTTGACAGGGGGCGCGGTGAAAAACTGTTTTTT. V usage is TRBV29-1 and J usage is TRBJ1-4; TRBD1 matches at 8 bases. The CDR3 has 13 residues. The junction had 4 bases not matched to a gene; V was cut back by 3 bases and J by 7 bases. Germline-derived CDR1 and CDR2 are SQVTM and ANQGSEA.

The chain joins TRBV6-1 to TRBJ1-2; D might be TRBD1 (5 bases). Germline V gives CDR1 MNHNS, CDR2 SASEGT. The length of the CDR3 is 14 residues. V lost 1 base to trimming and J lost 3 bases, with 9 bases between them. CDR3 sequence (DNA): TGTGCCAGCAGTGAAGTGCTCAGGGACTATGGCTACACCTTC. Protein: CASSEVLRDYGYTF.

The J gene is TRBJ2-5, the V gene TRBV28; the D gene is possibly TRBD1 (5 bases). The J call is doubtful: the DNA matches TRBJ2-7 better. Looked up from germline, CDR1 is MDHEN and CDR2 is SYDVKM. This CDR3 has 14 amino acids. The CDR3 DNA follows: TGTGCCAGCAGTTTCTCAGGGAACTCCTACGAGCAGTACTTC. The encoded protein is CASSFSGNSYEQYF.

The chain employs TRBV5-6 and TRBJ1-4; 8 bases are a match to TRBD1. Germline CDR1 SGHDT, CDR2 YYEEEE. The junction had 5 bases not matched to a gene; V was cut back by 3 bases and J by 1 base. The CDR3 totals 16 residues. This CDR3 reads CASSSRTGRTNEKLFF. CDR3 nucleotide sequence: TGTGCCAGCAGCTCCCGGACAGGGAGAACTAATGAAAAACTGTTTTTT. Looking up the rest from reference TRBV5-6 and TRBJ1-4 gives the full variable domain: DAGVTQSPTHLIKTRGQQVTLRCSPKSGHDTVSWYQQALGQGPQFIFQYYEEEERQRGNFPDRFSGHQFPNYSSELNVNALLLGDSALYLCASSSRTGRTNEKLFFGSGTQLSVL.

The chain employs TRBV4-1 and TRBJ2-5; 8 bases line up with TRBD2. The trim removed 1 base at V and 6 bases at J, leaving 13 bases unmatched. The CDR3 contains 17 residues. CDR1 is MGHRA and CDR2 is YSYEKL in the germline V gene. The CDR3: CASSQVGSGEIGKTQYF. Here the CDR3 DNA reads TGCGCCAGCAGCCAAGTGGGTAGCGGGGAGATTGGCAAGACCCAGTACTTC.

The chain has TRBV5-6 and TRBJ2-5; D is unresolved. Judging by the DNA end, TRBJ2-7 fits better; the J call may be wrong. The V gene's germline CDR1 is SGHDT and CDR2 YYEEEE. There are 13 residues in the CDR3. The CDR3 sequence: CASSLDGYYEQYF. The CDR3 DNA is TGTGCCAGCAGCTTGGACGGATACTACGAGCAGTACTTC.

This clone was found a few times. J is TRBJ2-5 and V is TRBV5-1; tentative D call: TRBD2 (6 bases). Germline V gene sequence: CDR1 SGHRS, CDR2 YFSETQ. V was pared by 0 bases and J by 1 base, with 19 bases between. This CDR3 is built from 18 residues. CDR3 in DNA: TGCGCCAGCAGCTTGGGGCTAGCGCTACCAGATTTCCAAGAGACCCAGTACTTC. Its protein is CASSLGLALPDFQETQYF.

J is TRBJ1-2 and V is TRBV7-9; 8 positions match TRBD1. V dropped 1 base and J dropped 1; count of bases not matched to a gene: 14. This CDR3 has 19 amino acids. Germline V gene lookup returns CDR1 SEHNR and CDR2 FQNEAQ (reference sequence). CDR3 in DNA: TGTGCCAGCAGCTTAGTAGGGATCGCCGGGACAGGTCTTAACTATGGCTACACCTTC. It is translated as CASSLVGIAGTGLNYGYTF. Looking up the rest from reference TRBV7-9 and TRBJ1-2 gives the full variable domain: DTGVSQNPRHKITKRGQNVTFRCDPISEHNRLYWYRQTLGQGPEFLTYFQNEAQLEKSRLLSDRFSAERPKGSFSTLEIQRTEQGDSAMYLCASSLVGIAGTGLNYGYTFGSGTRLTVV.

The chain links TRBV29-1 to TRBJ1-2, with 8 bases aligning to TRBD1. From germline, CDR1 is SQVTM and CDR2 ANQGSEA. V was clipped by 6 bases and J by 5 bases; unmatched bases: 8. CDR3 size: 13 residues. The DNA of the CDR3 is TGCAGCGTGCTACAGGGGGTCGAATATGGCTACACCTTC. Encoded protein: CSVLQGVEYGYTF.

The chain has TRBV5-6 and TRBJ1-4; 8 bases line up with TRBD1. J gave up 6 bases and V 0 bases, and 4 bases lay outside the gene matches. The germline V gene has CDR1 SGHDT and CDR2 YYEEEE. The CDR3 sequence is 15 residues long. The CDR3 sequence is CASSLAGGAHEKLFF. CDR3 nucleotides: TGTGCCAGCAGCTTGGCAGGGGGCGCCCATGAAAAACTGTTTTTT.

The chain uses TRBV2 and TRBJ1-2, with unresolved D. This CDR3 region has 13 residues. V was trimmed by 6 bases and J by 4 bases, leaving 12 bases between them. The V gene's germline CDR1 is SNHLY and CDR2 FYNNEI. The CDR3 DNA reads as TGTGCCAGCAGGCCAGATCCCGTCTATGGCTACACCTTC. Encoded protein: CASRPDPVYGYTF.

The J gene is TRBJ2-1, the V gene TRBV30, with D possibly matching TRBD1 (5 bases). There are 13 residues in the CDR3. CDR1 GTSNPN and CDR2 SVGIG come from the germline V gene (reference sequence). V lost 7 bases, J lost 6 bases, and 16 bases lay in between. The CDR3 sequence is CASKGVISNEQFF. As DNA, the CDR3 is TGTGCCTCTAAAGGGGTCATAAGCAATGAGCAGTTCTTC. The full variable domain, with the rest looked up from reference TRBV30 and TRBJ2-1, is SQTIHQWPATLVQPVGSPLSLECTVEGTSNPNLYWYRQAAGRGLQLLFYSVGIGQISSEVPQNLSASRPQDRQFILSSKKLLLSDSGFYLCASKGVISNEQFFGPGTRLTVL.